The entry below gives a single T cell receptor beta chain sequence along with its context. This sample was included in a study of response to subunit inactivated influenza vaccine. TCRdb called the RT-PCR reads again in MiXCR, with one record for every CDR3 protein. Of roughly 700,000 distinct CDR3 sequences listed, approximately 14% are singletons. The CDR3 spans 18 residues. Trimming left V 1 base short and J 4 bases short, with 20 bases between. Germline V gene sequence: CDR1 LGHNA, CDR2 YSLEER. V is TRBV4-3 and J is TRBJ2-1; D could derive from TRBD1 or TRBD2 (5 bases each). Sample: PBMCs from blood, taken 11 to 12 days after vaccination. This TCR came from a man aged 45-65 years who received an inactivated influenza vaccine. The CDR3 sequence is CASSQVNVGTEPYNEQFF. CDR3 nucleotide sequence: TGCGCCAGCAGCCAAGTAAATGTCGGGACGGAGCCTTACAATGAGCAGTTCTTC.